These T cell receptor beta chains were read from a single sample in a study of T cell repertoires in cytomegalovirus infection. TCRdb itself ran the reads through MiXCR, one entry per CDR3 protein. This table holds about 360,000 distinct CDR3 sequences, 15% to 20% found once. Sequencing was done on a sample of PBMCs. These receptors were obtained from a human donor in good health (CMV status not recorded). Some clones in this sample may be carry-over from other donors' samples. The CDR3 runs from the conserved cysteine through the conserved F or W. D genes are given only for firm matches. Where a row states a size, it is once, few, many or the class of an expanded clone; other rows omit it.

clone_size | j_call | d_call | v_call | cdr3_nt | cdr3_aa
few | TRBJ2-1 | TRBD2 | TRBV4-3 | TGCGCCAGCAGCCCGGTCCCCCCGGGGGGGGAGTCCTACAATGAGCAGTTCTTC | CASSPVPPGGESYNEQFF
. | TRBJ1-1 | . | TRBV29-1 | TGCAGCGTTTCAACTCGGCTGAGCACTGAAGCTTTCTTT | CSVSTRLSTEAFF
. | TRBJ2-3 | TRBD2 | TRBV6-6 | TGTGCCACACTAGCGGGGGGCCCCACAGATACGCAGTATTTT | CATLAGGPTDTQYF
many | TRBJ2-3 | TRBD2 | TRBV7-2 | TGTGCCAGCAACCAACTAGGGAGCGGGAGTAAGGATACGCAGTATTTT | CASNQLGSGSKDTQYF
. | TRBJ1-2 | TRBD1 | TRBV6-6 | TGTGCCAGCAGTTCGGACAGGGGACTTGCTAACTATGGCTACACCTTC | CASSSDRGLANYGYTF
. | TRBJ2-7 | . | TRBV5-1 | TGCGCCAGCCGAAAAGACAAAGCCTCCTACGAGCAGTACTTC | CASRKDKASYEQYF
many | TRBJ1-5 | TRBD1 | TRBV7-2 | TGTGCCAGCAGCTTAGATTGGGACCTCGTGACAGGGGGATATCAGCCCCAGCATTTT | CASSLDWDLVTGGYQPQHF
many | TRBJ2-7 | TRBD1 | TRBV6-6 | TGTGCCAGCAGTCAACAGGGGGTCGAGCAGTACTTC | CASSQQGVEQYF
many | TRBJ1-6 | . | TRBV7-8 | TGTGCCAGCAGCCGCTTTAGTATGTCAGTGAATTCACCCCTCCACTTT | CASSRFSMSVNSPLHF
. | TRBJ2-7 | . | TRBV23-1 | TGCGCCAGCAGTCAATCAGGGGAGACCCCCCAAAACTACGAGCAGTACTTC | CASSQSGETPQNYEQYF
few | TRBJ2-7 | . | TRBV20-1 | TGCAGTGCTAGAGAAGGGACCAAGGACGAGCAGTACTTC | CSAREGTKDEQYF
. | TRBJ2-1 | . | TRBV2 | TGTGCCAGCAGTGTCCCTAATGAGCAGTTCTTC | CASSVPNEQFF
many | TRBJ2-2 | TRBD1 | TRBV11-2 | TGTGCCAGCAGCCTGCACCAGGGGGCCGGGGAGCTGTTTTTT | CASSLHQGAGELFF
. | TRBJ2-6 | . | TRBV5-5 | TGTGCCAGCAGCTTTGCGGGACAGCAATACTCTGGGGCCAACGTCCTGACTTTC | CASSFAGQQYSGANVLTF
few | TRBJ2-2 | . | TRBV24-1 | TGTGCCACCAGCGACAGGTCCGGGGAGCTGTTTTTT | CATSDRSGELFF
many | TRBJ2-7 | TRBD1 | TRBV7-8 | TGTGCCAGCACCACTTATGGGACAGGGCACTACGAGCAGTACTTC | CASTTYGTGHYEQYF
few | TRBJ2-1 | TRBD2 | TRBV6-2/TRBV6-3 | TGTGCCAGCGGCTGGCGATATCTAGCGGGAGGAGACAATGAGCAGTTCTTC | CASGWRYLAGGDNEQFF
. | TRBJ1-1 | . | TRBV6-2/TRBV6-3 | TGTGCCAGCAGCCGGGACACCGACACTGAAGCTTTCTTT | CASSRDTDTEAFF
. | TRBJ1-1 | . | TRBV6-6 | TGTGCCAGCAGTTACGCGTACGAAAGGCAGCCTGAAGCTTTCTTT | CASSYAYERQPEAFF
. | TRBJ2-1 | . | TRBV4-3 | TGCGCCAGCAGCCAAGGTGACCAGTACAATGAGCAGTTCTTC | CASSQGDQYNEQFF
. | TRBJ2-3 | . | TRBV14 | TGTGCCAGCAGATCTACCACGGATACGCAGTATTTT | CASRSTTDTQYF
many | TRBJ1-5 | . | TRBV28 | TGTGCCAGCAGTTTTGATCCTTATAGCAATCAGCCCCAGCATTTT | CASSFDPYSNQPQHF
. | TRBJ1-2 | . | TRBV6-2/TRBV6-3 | TGTGCCAGCAGTTACTCGATGGGTGGCGGCTACACCTTC | CASSYSMGGGYTF
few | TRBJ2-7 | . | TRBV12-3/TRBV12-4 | TGTGCCAGCAGTTTGGCCCATGGGCGTCTCCAGAGGGAGCAGTACTTC | CASSLAHGRLQREQYF
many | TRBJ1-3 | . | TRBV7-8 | TGTGCCAGCAGCCGAGAGGGCCGAGGGGACACCATATATTTT | CASSREGRGDTIYF
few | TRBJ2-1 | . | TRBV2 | TGTGCCAGCATGGGGGTCTGGGAGCAGTTCTTC | CASMGVWEQFF
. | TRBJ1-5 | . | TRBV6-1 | TGTGCCAGCAAACAGGGAAGGAGTCAGCCCCAGCATTTT | CASKQGRSQPQHF
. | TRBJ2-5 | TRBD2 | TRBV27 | TGTGCCAGCAGTCCCAACCTAGGCCTAGCGGGAGTCGCAATGGAGACCCAGTACTTC | CASSPNLGLAGVAMETQYF
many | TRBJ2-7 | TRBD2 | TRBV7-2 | TGTGCCAGCAGCTTAGAGGCTAGCGGGATGCGCGAGCAGTACTTC | CASSLEASGMREQYF
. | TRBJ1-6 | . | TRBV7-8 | TGTGCCAGCAGCCCCCGGACGGGATTCAATTCACCCCTCCACTTT | CASSPRTGFNSPLHF
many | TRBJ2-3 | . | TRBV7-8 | TGTGCCAGCAGACTAGGTCGAAGCACAGATACGCAGTATTTT | CASRLGRSTDTQYF
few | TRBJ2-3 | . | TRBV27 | TGTGCCAGCAGTTTCTCCGGGGCCGAAGGGACAGATACGCAGTATTTT | CASSFSGAEGTDTQYF